The present entry profiles one T cell receptor (beta chain) with its context. The data are from a study of T cells in Graves' hyperthyroidism and ophthalmopathy. Researchers amplified the TCR beta CDR3 regions from RNA transcripts. First-round RT-PCR of the TCR CDR3 relied on the HTBI primer set. TCRdb passed the multiplex PCR reads through MiXCR, listing each CDR3 protein once. The repertoire includes about 640,000 distinct CDR3 sequences, roughly 20% of them detected once, and roughly 30% sits in the top ten. This TCR was recovered from a man aged 25 to 40 with Graves' ophthalmopathy. What was sequenced was blood.

CDR3 nucleotides: TGCAGTGCTCCGACAGGGCCATCGGACTATGGCTACACCTTC. The encoded protein is CSAPTGPSDYGYTF. The chain uses TRBV20-1 and TRBJ1-2, with 7 bases lining up with TRBD1. The ends lost 5 bases at V and 3 bases at J; junction bases unmatched: 9. Germline CDR1 and CDR2: DFQATT and SNEGSKA (reference sequence). The CDR3 runs 14 residues.